This TCR beta chain was profiled in a study of cytotoxic CD8 clonotypes in ibrutinib-treated CLL. Background on the study: The sample average was approximately 250,000 productive templates and 85,000 to 100,000 productive rearrangements. Study results and limitations: Sustained-remission and progressing patients were not sampled at matched times. Baseline-level clonality went beyond age-matched healthy donors and moved in step with circulating CD8+ T-cell counts.

Generated by immunoSEQ multiplex PCR, the TCRdb table keeps only in-frame clones and is missing some. The sample records approximately 280,000 clones, around 76% being singletons. On this clone itself: Antigen unknown.

Specimen: PBMCs, collected at disease progression, from a patient treated with ibrutinib. The sequence came from a human donor with chronic lymphocytic leukemia.

For the CDR3, the DNA is TGCGCCAGCAGCTTGGGAGGATCAGATACGCAGTATTTT. This sequence encodes CASSLGGSDTQYF. The rearrangement joins TRBV5-1 to TRBJ2-3; unclear D gene. Germline-derived CDR1 and CDR2 are SGHRS and YFSETQ. CDR3 length: 13 residues. V was trimmed by 0 bases and J by 4 bases, leaving 6 bases between them.